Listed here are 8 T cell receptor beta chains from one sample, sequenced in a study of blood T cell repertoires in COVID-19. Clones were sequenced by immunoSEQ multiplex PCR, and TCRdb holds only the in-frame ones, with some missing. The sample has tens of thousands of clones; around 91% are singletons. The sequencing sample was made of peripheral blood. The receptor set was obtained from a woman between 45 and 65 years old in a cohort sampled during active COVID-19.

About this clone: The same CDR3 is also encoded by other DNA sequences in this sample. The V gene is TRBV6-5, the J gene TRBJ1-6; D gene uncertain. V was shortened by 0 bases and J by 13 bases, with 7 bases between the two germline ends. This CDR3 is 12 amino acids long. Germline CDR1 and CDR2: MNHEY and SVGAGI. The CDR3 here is CASSYSRGPLHF. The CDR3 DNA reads TGTGCCAGCAGTTACTCGCGGGGTCCCCTCCACTTT.

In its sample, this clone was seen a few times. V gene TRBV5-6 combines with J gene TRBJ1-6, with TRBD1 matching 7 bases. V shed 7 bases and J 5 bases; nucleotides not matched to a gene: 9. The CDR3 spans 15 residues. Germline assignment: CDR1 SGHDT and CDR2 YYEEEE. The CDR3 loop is CASRRGQADNSPLHF. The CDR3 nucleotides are TGTGCCAGCCGACGAGGACAGGCGGATAATTCACCCCTCCACTTT. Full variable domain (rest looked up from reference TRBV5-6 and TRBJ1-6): DAGVTQSPTHLIKTRGQQVTLRCSPKSGHDTVSWYQQALGQGPQFIFQYYEEEERQRGNFPDRFSGHQFPNYSSELNVNALLLGDSALYLCASRRGQADNSPLHFGNGTRLTVT.

This chain's CDR3 is CASSGRGYEQYF. The CDR3 DNA follows: TGTGCCAGCAGCGGGCGGGGCTACGAGCAGTACTTC. The rearrangement links TRBV11-3 to TRBJ2-7, with TRBD2 as a possible D gene (6 bases). CDR3 size: 12 residues. Per the germline V gene, CDR1 is SGHNT and CDR2 is YENEEA. The V end was cut by 5 bases, the J end by 3 bases, with 8 bases between.

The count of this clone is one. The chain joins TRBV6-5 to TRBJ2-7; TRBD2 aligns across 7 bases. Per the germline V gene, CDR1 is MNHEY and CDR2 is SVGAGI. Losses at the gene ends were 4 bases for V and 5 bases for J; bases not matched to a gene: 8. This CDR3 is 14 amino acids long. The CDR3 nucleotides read TGTGCCAGCAGTTTCAGCGGGAAGCGGGACGAGCAGTACTTC. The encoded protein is CASSFSGKRDEQYF.

The CDR3 DNA reads as TGTGCCACCAGCCGAGGGGCAGGGAAGGGTTCACCCCTCCACTTT. Translated, it gives CATSRGAGKGSPLHF. The gene calls are TRBV15 and TRBJ1-6, with D perhaps TRBD1 (5 bases). Trimming left V 5 bases short and J 9 bases short, with 17 bases between. Germline CDR1 LNHNV, CDR2 YYDKDF (reference sequence). The CDR3 consists of 15 residues.

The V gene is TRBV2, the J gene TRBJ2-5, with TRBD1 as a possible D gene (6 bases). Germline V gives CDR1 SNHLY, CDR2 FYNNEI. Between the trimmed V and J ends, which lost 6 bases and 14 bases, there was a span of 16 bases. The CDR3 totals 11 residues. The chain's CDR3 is CASSNGQPYYF. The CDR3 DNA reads TGTGCCAGCAGCAACGGACAGCCCTATTACTTC.

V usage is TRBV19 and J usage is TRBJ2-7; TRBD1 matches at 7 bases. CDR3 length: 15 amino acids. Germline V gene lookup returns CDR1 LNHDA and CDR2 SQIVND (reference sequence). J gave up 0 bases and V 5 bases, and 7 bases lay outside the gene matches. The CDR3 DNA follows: TGTGCCAGTAGTGGGGACAGAGCCGACTCCTACGAGCAGTACTTC. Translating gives CASSGDRADSYEQYF.

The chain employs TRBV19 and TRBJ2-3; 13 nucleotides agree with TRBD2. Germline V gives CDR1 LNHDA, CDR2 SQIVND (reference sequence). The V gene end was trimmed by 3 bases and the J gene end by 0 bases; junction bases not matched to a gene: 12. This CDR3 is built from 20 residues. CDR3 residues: CASSIRLAGGPRASTDTQYF. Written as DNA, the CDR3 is TGTGCCAGTAGTATCCGACTAGCGGGGGGCCCTCGGGCAAGCACAGATACGCAGTATTTT.